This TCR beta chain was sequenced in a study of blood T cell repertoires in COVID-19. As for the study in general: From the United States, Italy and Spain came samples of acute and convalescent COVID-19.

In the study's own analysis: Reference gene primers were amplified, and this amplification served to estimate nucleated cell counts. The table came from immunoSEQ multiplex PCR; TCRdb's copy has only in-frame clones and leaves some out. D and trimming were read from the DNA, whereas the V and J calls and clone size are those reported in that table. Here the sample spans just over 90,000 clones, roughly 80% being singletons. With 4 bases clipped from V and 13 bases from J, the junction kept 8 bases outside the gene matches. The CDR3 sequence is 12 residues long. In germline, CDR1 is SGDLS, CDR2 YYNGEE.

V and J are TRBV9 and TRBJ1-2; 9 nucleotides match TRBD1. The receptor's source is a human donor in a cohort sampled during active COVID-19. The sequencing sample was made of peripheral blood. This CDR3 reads CASSWDREGPTF. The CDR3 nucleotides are TGTGCCAGCAGCTGGGACAGGGAGGGTCCCACCTTC.